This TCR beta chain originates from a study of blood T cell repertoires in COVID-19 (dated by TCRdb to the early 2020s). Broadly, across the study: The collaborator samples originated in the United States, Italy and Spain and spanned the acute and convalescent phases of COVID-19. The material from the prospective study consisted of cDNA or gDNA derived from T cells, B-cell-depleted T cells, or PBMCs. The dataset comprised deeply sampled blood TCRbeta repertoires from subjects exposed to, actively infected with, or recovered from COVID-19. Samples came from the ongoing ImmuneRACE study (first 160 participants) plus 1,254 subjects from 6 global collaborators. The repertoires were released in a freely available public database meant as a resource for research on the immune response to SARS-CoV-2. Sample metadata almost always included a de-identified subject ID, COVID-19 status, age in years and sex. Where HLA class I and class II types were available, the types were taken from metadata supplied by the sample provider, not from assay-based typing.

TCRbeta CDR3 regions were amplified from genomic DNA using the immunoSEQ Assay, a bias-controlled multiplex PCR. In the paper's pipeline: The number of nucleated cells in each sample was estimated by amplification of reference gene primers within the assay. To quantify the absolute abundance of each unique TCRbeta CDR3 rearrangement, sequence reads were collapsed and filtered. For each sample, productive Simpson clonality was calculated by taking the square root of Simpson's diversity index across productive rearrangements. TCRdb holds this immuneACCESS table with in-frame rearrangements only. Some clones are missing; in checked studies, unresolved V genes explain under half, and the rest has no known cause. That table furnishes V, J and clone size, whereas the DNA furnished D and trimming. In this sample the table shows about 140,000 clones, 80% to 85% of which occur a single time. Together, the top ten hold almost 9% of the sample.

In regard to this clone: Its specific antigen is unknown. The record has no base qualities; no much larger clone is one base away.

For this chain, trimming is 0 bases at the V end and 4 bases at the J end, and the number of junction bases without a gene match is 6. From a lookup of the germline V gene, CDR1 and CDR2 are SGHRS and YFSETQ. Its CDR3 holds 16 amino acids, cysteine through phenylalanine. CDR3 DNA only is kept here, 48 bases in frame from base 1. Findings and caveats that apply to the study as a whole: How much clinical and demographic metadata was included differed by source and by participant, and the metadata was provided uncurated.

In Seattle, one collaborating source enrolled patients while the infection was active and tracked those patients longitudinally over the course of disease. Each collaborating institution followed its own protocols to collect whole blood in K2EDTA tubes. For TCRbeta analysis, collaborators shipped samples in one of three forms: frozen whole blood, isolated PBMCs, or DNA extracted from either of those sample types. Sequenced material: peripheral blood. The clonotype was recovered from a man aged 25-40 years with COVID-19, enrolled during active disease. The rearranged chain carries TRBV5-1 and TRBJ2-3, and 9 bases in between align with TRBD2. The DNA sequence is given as TGCGCCAGCAGCTTGGTTGCAGCGGGAGGAGCAGATACGCAGTATTTT. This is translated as CASSLVAAGGADTQYF.